Listed below are T cell receptor beta chains from one sample, sequenced in a study of shared T cell receptors in the human thymus. The data were produced by immunoSEQ multiplex PCR, yet TCRdb's version contains in-frame clones alone and is incomplete. The sample has 600,000 or so clones, 80% to 90% seen once; the top ten hold 0.0094%. Separately, the same data were catalogued under a study of human thymus T cells.

Input material: thymocytes. These TCRs come from a boy younger than two with a congenital heart defect. Both conserved end residues are part of each CDR3. A D gene is named only where the DNA matches it firmly. The size of a clone is reported for some rows only, either as once, few or many, or as a class for expanded clones.

D	size	V	J	CDR3	DNA
NA	NA	TRBV19	TRBJ2-3	CASSIQGADTQYF	TGTGCCAGTAGTATCCAGGGTGCAGATACGCAGTATTTT
NA	NA	TRBV5-6	TRBJ2-3	CASSLGLGTDTQYF	TGTGCCAGCAGCTTGGGACTAGGCACAGATACGCAGTATTTT
NA	NA	TRBV6-1	TRBJ1-4	CASSEYPMTPLGNEKLFF	TGTGCCAGCAGTGAATACCCGATGACACCATTGGGTAATGAAAAACTGTTTTTT
NA	NA	TRBV4-2	TRBJ1-1	CASSRERTENTEAFF	TGTGCCAGCAGCCGAGAACGGACAGAGAACACTGAAGCTTTCTTT
TRBD1	NA	TRBV6-1	TRBJ2-7	CASTITGADAEQYF	TGTGCCAGCACCATAACAGGGGCGGATGCCGAGCAGTACTTC
TRBD2	NA	TRBV4-3	TRBJ2-1	CASSQVPSGRAYEQFF	TGCGCCAGCAGCCAAGTCCCTAGCGGGAGGGCCTATGAGCAGTTCTTC
NA	NA	TRBV15	TRBJ2-5	CATSPRRREQETQYF	TGTGCCACCAGCCCCCGACGGAGGGAACAAGAGACCCAGTACTTC
NA	NA	TRBV2	TRBJ1-1	CASSQLHRSLNTEAFF	TGTGCCAGCAGCCAACTCCACAGAAGCTTGAACACTGAAGCTTTCTTT
TRBD2	once	TRBV12-5	TRBJ2-1	CASGIGLAKDEQFF	TGTGCTAGTGGTATAGGACTAGCCAAGGATGAGCAGTTCTTC
TRBD1	few	TRBV28	TRBJ2-7	CASSLCSETGVPVEQYF	TGTGCCAGCAGTTTATGTTCAGAGACAGGGGTCCCTGTCGAGCAGTACTTC
TRBD2	NA	TRBV10-3	TRBJ2-1	CAISELAGTYNEQFF	TGTGCCATCAGTGAACTAGCGGGGACCTACAATGAGCAGTTCTTC
NA	NA	TRBV5-6	TRBJ1-1	CASSLLAGAGTEAFF	TGTGCCAGCAGCTTGCTGGCGGGGGCTGGCACTGAAGCTTTCTTT
TRBD1	NA	TRBV5-1	TRBJ1-1	CASSHRGRDTEAFF	TGCGCCAGCAGCCACAGGGGTCGGGACACTGAAGCTTTCTTT
TRBD1	NA	TRBV6-7	TRBJ2-7	CASSYSYRGDYYEQYF	TGTGCCAGCAGTTACTCGTACAGGGGCGATTACTACGAGCAGTACTTC
NA	NA	TRBV7-9	TRBJ1-1	CASSFKGGTPEAFF	TGTGCCAGCAGCTTTAAAGGGGGAACCCCTGAAGCTTTCTTT
TRBD2	NA	TRBV5-1	TRBJ2-7	CASSVRLAGHEQYF	TGCGCCAGCAGCGTCAGACTAGCGGGACACGAGCAGTACTTC
TRBD1	NA	TRBV9	TRBJ2-1	CASSKNTGVSYNEQFF	TGTGCCAGCAGCAAGAACACAGGGGTATCCTACAATGAGCAGTTCTTC
TRBD1	NA	TRBV29-1	TRBJ2-6	CSVETRGGRTGAPSGANVLTF	TGCAGCGTTGAGACTAGGGGGGGTAGGACAGGGGCCCCCTCTGGGGCCAACGTCCTGACTTTC
TRBD2	NA	TRBV6-1	TRBJ2-1	CASKALAGDNEQFF	TGTGCCAGCAAAGCACTAGCGGGAGACAATGAGCAGTTCTTC
TRBD2	NA	TRBV5-4	TRBJ2-1	CASSTGLADNEWFF	TGTGCCAGCAGCACGGGACTAGCGGACAATGAGTGGTTCTTC
NA	few	TRBV27	TRBJ1-1	CASSSHNNTEAFF	TGTGCCAGCAGTTCCCACAATAACACTGAAGCTTTCTTT
NA	NA	TRBV25-1	TRBJ1-2	CASSANTDGYTF	TGTGCCAGCAGTGCAAACACCGATGGCTACACCTTC
NA	NA	TRBV28	TRBJ2-7	CASRAPYEQYF	TGTGCCAGCAGGGCCCCTTACGAGCAGTACTTC
TRBD1	NA	TRBV29-1	TRBJ1-1	CSSGQGGEAFF	TGCAGCTCGGGACAGGGCGGAGAAGCTTTCTTT
NA	NA	TRBV14	TRBJ2-2	CASRQGHNTGELFF	TGTGCCAGCAGACAGGGCCACAACACCGGGGAGCTGTTTTTT
TRBD1	NA	TRBV6-5	TRBJ1-2	CATHPGTAEYGYTF	TGTGCCACCCACCCCGGGACAGCCGAATATGGCTACACCTTC
NA	few	TRBV25-1	TRBJ2-2	CASSDLGLNTGELFF	TGTGCCAGCAGTGACCTAGGACTGAACACCGGGGAGCTGTTTTTT
NA	few	TRBV10-3	TRBJ2-7	CAIRGLRAYEQYF	TGTGCCATCAGAGGACTTCGAGCCTACGAGCAGTACTTC
NA	NA	TRBV25-1	TRBJ2-3	CASSDKRSFPLPDTQYF	TGTGCCAGCAGTGATAAGCGGTCCTTCCCCCTGCCAGATACGCAGTATTTT
NA	NA	TRBV19	TRBJ1-6	CASSQQGGVNSPLHF	TGTGCCAGTAGTCAACAGGGTGGTGTTAATTCACCCCTCCACTTT
TRBD2	NA	TRBV11-2	TRBJ2-3	CASSLEELAGDTDTQYF	TGTGCCAGCAGCTTAGAAGAACTAGCGGGAGATACAGATACGCAGTATTTT
TRBD1	NA	TRBV9	TRBJ1-2	CASSDRGGSYGYTF	TGTGCCAGCAGCGACAGGGGAGGTAGCTATGGCTACACCTTC
TRBD1	NA	TRBV27	TRBJ1-2	CASSSRQGVNGYTF	TGTGCCAGCAGTTCCCGACAGGGGGTCAATGGCTACACCTTC
NA	once	TRBV25-1	TRBJ2-1	CASSESAGSSYNEQFF	TGTGCCAGCAGTGAATCAGCAGGAAGCTCCTACAATGAGCAGTTCTTC
TRBD2	once	TRBV15	TRBJ2-5	CATRGASGGRETQYF	TGTGCCACCCGAGGAGCTAGCGGGGGCAGAGAGACCCAGTACTTC
NA	few	TRBV10-3	TRBJ2-5	CAISAVKRLKYQETQYF	TGTGCCATCAGTGCGGTGAAGAGACTAAAGTACCAAGAGACCCAGTACTTC
NA	once	TRBV5-1	TRBJ1-1	CASSQGPGWNTEAFF	TGCGCCAGCAGCCAGGGGCCAGGGTGGAACACTGAAGCTTTCTTT
TRBD2	NA	TRBV5-1	TRBJ2-1	CASSLAQDRWTSGNGQFF	TGCGCCAGCAGCTTGGCCCAGGATAGATGGACTAGCGGGAATGGGCAGTTCTTC
NA	once	TRBV27	TRBJ2-7	CASSFNLHQSQTYEQYF	TGTGCCAGCAGTTTTAATCTCCACCAAAGCCAAACCTACGAGCAGTACTTC
TRBD2	NA	TRBV27	TRBJ2-1	CASSLSWVAGVENEQFF	TGTGCCAGCAGTTTAAGTTGGGTGGCGGGAGTCGAGAATGAGCAGTTCTTC
NA	NA	TRBV2	TRBJ1-1	CASGEGRGYTEAFF	TGTGCCAGTGGAGAAGGAAGGGGTTACACTGAAGCTTTCTTT
NA	NA	TRBV30	TRBJ2-3	CAWTTPTTSTDTQYF	TGTGCCTGGACAACCCCCACTACAAGCACAGATACGCAGTATTTT
TRBD1	NA	TRBV28	TRBJ2-7	CATNPGTASYEQYF	TGTGCCACCAACCCCGGGACAGCTTCGTACGAGCAGTACTTC
NA	few	TRBV4-3	TRBJ1-6	CASSLKGWSPLHF	TGCGCCAGCAGCCTAAAGGGGTGGTCACCCCTCCACTTT
NA	NA	TRBV6-5	TRBJ1-4	CASSYSRGEKLFF	TGTGCCAGCAGTTACTCGCGGGGCGAAAAACTGTTTTTT
NA	NA	TRBV7-2	TRBJ2-3	CASTSSTGNTDTQYF	TGTGCCAGCACCTCGAGTACCGGGAACACAGATACGCAGTATTTT
NA	NA	TRBV4-3	TRBJ2-1	CASSPRGGSYNEQFF	TGCGCCAGCAGCCCTAGAGGGGGCTCCTACAATGAGCAGTTCTTC
NA	NA	TRBV5-1	TRBJ1-2	CASSSQGLGGYTF	TGCGCCAGCAGCTCGCAGGGATTAGGTGGCTACACCTTC
TRBD1	NA	TRBV27	TRBJ2-2	CASSLQGAGGELFF	TGTGCCAGCAGTTTGCAGGGGGCGGGCGGGGAGCTGTTTTTT
TRBD1	NA	TRBV15	TRBJ2-7	CATSRDLQGEQYF	TGTGCCACCAGCAGAGATCTACAGGGGGAGCAGTACTTC
NA	NA	TRBV5-6	TRBJ2-7	CASSAGGSYEQYF	TGTGCCAGCTCCGCAGGGGGGTCCTACGAGCAGTACTTC
TRBD1	NA	TRBV5-1	TRBJ2-1	CASSPHRGRYNEQFF	TGCGCCAGCAGCCCCCACAGGGGTCGTTACAATGAGCAGTTCTTC
NA	NA	TRBV5-1	TRBJ2-4	CASSLEAGRHIQYF	TGCGCCAGCAGCTTGGAAGCAGGGCGACACATTCAGTACTTC
TRBD2	once	TRBV30	TRBJ2-7	CAWTDGRRSYEQYF	TGTGCCTGGACCGACGGGAGGCGCTCCTACGAGCAGTACTTC
NA	NA	TRBV18	TRBJ1-5	CASSTEPIPGMSNQPQHF	TGTGCCAGCTCAACCGAGCCAATACCGGGAATGAGCAATCAGCCCCAGCATTTT
TRBD1	once	TRBV6-6	TRBJ1-4	CASGDRENEKLFF	TGTGCCAGCGGGGACAGGGAAAATGAAAAACTGTTTTTT
TRBD2	NA	TRBV28	TRBJ2-7	CASSFPGRGSYEQYF	TGTGCCAGCAGTTTCCCCGGGAGGGGGTCCTACGAGCAGTACTTC
NA	NA	TRBV6-1	TRBJ2-3	CASSENGRTDTQYF	TGTGCCAGCAGTGAAAATGGGCGCACAGATACGCAGTATTTT
NA	NA	TRBV14	TRBJ2-1	CASSQERTASSYNEQFF	TGTGCCAGCAGCCAAGAGCGGACTGCCAGCTCCTACAATGAGCAGTTCTTC
TRBD2	few	TRBV28	TRBJ2-7	CASSRRTGRTYEQYF	TGTGCCAGCAGCAGACGTACCGGGAGGACTTACGAGCAGTACTTC